The clone carrying this T cell receptor (beta chain) was found a few times. Its target is not known. These data belong to a study of blood T cells in healthy people across ages. Regarding the study as a whole: Older age went with lower TCR beta diversity per million T cells, in a roughly linear way.

Germline CDR1 reads DFQATT; CDR2 reads SNEGSKA (reference sequence). V gave up 2 bases and J gave up 4 bases, with 15 bases separating them. The CDR3 is 15 amino acids. Healthy Caucasians from Russia aged roughly 6 to 100 served as donors. A J-beta primer mix and a sample-barcoded 5' primer were used in a second PCR of roughly 6 to 11 cycles. TCRdb re-analysed the 5' RACE reads in MiXCR, keeping a single row per CDR3 protein. The sample shows just over 1 million distinct CDR3 sequences, roughly 45% of them seen only once. What was sequenced was blood. This TCR was sampled from a woman aged 55-70 years in good health. The chain has TRBV20-1 and TRBJ2-1, with a weak D call TRBD1 (6 bases). Here the CDR3 reads CSARLQGTLYNEQFF. CDR3 DNA: TGCAGTGCTAGACTTCAAGGGACACTTTACAATGAGCAGTTCTTC.